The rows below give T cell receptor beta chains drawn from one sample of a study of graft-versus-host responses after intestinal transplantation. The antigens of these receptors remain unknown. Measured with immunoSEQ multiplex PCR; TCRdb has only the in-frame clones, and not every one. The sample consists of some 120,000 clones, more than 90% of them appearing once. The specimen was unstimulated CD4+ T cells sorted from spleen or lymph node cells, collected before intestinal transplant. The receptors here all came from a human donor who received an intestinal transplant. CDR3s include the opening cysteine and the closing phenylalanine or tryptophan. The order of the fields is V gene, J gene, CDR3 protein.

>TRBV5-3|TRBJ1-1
CARSLGTGRSTEAFF
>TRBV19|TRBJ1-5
CASSPGQGPRPQHF
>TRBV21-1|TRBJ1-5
CASSNPQGAHSNQPQHF
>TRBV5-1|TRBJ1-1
CASTRQGALETEAFF
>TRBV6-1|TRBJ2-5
CASLWRGGGETQYF
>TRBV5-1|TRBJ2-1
CASRTSGGVVYNEQFF
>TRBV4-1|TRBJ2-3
CASSLPQGFTDTQYF
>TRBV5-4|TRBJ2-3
CASSLDVGSADTQYF
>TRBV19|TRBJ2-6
CASSFWESGANVLTF
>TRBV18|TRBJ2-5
CASSPSTGAQETQYF
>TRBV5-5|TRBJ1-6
CASSVRAPGDSPLHF
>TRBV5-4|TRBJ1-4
CASSFKGADEKLFF
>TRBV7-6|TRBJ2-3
CASSLAFRPGGTDTQYF
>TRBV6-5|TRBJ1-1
CASSPNGNTEAFF
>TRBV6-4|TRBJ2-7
CASTGSGGGEYEQYF
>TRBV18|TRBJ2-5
CASSPASQETQYF
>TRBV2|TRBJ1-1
CASSERRGNTEAFF
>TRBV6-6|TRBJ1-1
CASSSRAYDRNTEAFF
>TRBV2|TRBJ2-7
CASSQGEVLDEQYF
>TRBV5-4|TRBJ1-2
CASSTGTGYGYTF
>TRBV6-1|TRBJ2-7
CASSDSGTGGDEQYF
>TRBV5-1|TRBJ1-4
CASSLPQGGVEKLFF
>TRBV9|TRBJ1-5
CASSATDSNQPQHF
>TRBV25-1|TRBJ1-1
CASSVTGGNTEAFF
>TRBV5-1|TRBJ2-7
CASSPGRIYEQYF
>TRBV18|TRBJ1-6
CASSRATGGWNNSPLHF
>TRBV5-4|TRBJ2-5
CASSRRRGETQYF
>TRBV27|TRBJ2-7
CASSFKSPGPTYEQYF
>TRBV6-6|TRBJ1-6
CASSKQGAINSPLHF
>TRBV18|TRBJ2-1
CASSWGVGGSYNEQFF
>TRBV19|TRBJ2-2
CASSIGANTGELFF
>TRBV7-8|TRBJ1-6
CASSLYRPDSYNSPLHF
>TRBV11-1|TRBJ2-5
CASSLRGLGDVTQYF
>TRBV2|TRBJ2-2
CASNGQDANTGELFF
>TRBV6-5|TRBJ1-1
CASSSRLNTEAFF
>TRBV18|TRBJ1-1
CASSPQLNTEAFF
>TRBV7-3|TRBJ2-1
CASSASSRGEQFF